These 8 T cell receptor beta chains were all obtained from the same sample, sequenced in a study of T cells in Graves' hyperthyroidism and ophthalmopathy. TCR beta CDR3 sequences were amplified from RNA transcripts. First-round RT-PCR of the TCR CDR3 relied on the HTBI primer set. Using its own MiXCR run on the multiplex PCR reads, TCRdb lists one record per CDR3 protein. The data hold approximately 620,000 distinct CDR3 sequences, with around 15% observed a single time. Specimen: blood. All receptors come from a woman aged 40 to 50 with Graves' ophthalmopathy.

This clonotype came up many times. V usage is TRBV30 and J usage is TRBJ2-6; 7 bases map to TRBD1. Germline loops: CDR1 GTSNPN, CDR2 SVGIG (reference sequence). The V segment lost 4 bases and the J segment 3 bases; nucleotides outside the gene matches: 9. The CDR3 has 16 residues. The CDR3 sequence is CAWTGGPGNGANVLTF. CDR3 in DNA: TGTGCCTGGACAGGGGGACCTGGCAATGGGGCCAACGTCCTGACTTTC.

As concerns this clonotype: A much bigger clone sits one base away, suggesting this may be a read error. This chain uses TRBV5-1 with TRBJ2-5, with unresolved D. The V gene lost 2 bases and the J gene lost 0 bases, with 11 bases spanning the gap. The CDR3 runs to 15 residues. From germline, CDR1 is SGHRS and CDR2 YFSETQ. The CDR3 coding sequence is TGCGCCAGCAGCTTCCGGCGCAGGAACCAAGAGACCCAGTACTTC. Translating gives CASSFRRRNQETQYF.

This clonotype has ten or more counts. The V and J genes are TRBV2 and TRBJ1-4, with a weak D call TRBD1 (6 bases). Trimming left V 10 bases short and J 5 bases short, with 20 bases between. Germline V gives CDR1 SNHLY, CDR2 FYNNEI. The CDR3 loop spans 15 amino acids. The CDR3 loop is CATSEQGPLNEKLFF. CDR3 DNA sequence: TGTGCCACCTCGGAACAGGGTCCTCTGAATGAAAAACTGTTTTTT.

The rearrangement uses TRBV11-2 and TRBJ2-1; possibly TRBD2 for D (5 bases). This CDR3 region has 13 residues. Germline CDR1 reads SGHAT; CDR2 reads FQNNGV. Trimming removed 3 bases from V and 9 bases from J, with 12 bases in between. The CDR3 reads CASSFGFAGEQFF. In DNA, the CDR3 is TGTGCCAGCAGCTTCGGGTTCGCGGGTGAGCAGTTCTTC.

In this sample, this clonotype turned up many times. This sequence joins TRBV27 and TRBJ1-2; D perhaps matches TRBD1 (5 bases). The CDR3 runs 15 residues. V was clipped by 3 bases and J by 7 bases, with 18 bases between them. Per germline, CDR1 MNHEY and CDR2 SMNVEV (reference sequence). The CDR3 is CASSFSAQGFRGYTF. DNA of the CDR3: TGTGCCAGCAGTTTCTCCGCGCAGGGTTTTCGTGGCTACACCTTC.

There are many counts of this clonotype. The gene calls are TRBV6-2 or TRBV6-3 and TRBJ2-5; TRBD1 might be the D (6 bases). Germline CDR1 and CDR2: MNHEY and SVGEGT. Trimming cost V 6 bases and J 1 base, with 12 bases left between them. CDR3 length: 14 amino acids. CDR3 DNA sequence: TGTGCCAGCAGAGGGACATCGATCCAAGAGACCCAGTACTTC. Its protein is CASRGTSIQETQYF.

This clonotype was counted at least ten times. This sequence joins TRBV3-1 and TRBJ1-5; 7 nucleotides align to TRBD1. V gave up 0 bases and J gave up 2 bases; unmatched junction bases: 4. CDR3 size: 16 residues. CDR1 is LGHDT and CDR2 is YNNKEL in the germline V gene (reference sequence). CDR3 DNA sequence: TGTGCCAGCAGCCAAGACGGGGACAGTCGCAATCAGCCCCAGCATTTT. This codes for CASSQDGDSRNQPQHF.

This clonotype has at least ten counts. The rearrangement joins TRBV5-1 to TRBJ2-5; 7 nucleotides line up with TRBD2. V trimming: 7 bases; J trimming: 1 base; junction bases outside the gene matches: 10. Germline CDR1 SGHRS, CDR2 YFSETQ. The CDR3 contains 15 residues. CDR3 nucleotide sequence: TGCGCCAGCCACGGTTCGGGGGGAGGCCAAGAGACCCAGTACTTC. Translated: CASHGSGGGQETQYF.